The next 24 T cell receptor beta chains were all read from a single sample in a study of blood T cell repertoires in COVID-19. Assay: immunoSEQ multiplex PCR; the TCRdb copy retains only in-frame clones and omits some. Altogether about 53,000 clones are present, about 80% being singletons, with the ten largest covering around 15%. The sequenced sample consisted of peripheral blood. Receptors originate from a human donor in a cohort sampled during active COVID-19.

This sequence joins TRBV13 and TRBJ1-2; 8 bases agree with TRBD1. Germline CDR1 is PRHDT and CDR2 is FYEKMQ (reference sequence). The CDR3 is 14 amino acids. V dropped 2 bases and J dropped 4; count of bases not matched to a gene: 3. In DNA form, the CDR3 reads TGTGCCAGCAGCTTACCAGGGGGCGCCTATGGCTACACCTTC. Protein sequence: CASSLPGGAYGYTF.

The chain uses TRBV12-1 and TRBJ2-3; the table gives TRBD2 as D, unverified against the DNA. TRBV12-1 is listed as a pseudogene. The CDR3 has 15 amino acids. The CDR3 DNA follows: TGTGCCAGCAGCCCCTGCAAGCCGGAGACAGATACGCAGTATTTT. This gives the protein CASSPCKPETDTQYF.

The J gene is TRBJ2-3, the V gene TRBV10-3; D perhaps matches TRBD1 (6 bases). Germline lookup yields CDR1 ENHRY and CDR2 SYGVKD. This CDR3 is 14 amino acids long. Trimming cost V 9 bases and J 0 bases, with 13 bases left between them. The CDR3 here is CAMGRDKSTDTQYF. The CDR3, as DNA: TGTGCCATGGGCCGGGACAAGAGCACAGATACGCAGTATTTT.

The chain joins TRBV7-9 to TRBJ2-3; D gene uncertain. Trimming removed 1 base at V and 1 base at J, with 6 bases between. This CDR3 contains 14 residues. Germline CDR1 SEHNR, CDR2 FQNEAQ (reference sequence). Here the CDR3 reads CASSLDSGTDTQYF. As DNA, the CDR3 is TGTGCCAGCAGCTTAGATTCGGGCACAGATACGCAGTATTTT.

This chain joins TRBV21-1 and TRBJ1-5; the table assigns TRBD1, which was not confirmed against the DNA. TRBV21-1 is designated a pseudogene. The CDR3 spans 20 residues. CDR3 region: CASSKECEKGQGGFDQPQHF. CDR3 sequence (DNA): TGTGCCAGCAGCAAAGAGTGCGAGAAAGGACAGGGGGGCTTCGATCAGCCCCAGCATTTT.

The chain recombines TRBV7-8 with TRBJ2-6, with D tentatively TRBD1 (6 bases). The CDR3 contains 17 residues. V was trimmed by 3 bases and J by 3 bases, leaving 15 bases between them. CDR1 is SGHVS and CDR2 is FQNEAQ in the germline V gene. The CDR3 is CASSLGRGKYGANVLTF. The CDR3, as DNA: TGTGCCAGCAGCTTGGGCAGGGGCAAGTATGGGGCCAACGTCCTGACTTTC.

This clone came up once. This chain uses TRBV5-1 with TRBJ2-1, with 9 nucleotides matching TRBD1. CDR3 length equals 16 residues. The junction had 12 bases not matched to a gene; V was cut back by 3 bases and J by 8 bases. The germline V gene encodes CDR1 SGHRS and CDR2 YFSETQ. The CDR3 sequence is CASSSGTGKGLYEQFF. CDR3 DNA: TGCGCCAGCAGCTCCGGGACAGGGAAGGGGTTGTATGAGCAGTTCTTC.

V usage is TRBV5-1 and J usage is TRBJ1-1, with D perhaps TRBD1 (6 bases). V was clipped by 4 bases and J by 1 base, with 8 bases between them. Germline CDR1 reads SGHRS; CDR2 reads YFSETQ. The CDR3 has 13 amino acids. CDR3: CASSAQGNTEAFF. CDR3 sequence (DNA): TGCGCCAGCAGCGCACAGGGGAACACTGAAGCTTTCTTT.

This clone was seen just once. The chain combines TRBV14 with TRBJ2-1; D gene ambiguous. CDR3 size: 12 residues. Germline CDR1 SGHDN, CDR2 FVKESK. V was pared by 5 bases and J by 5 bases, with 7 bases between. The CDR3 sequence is CASSGQNNEQFF. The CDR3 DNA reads TGTGCCAGCAGCGGGCAGAACAATGAGCAGTTCTTC.

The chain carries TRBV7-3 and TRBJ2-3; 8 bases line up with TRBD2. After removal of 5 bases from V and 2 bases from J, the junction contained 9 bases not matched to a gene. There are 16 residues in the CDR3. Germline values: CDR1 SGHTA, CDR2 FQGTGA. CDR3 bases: TGTGCCAGCAGCGCAATACGGGGGGGCCCCACAGATACGCAGTATTTT. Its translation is CASSAIRGGPTDTQYF.

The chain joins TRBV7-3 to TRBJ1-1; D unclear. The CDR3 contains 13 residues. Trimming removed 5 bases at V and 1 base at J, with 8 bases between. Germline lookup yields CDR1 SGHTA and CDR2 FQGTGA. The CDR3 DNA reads TGTGCCAGCAGCCCGAACGGGAACACTGAAGCTTTCTTT. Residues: CASSPNGNTEAFF.

CDR3 nucleotides: TGTGCCAGCAGCCAAGATTACTCTGCGGGGGAGACCCAGTACTTC. It translates to CASSQDYSAGETQYF. V and J are TRBV4-2 and TRBJ2-5; D might be TRBD2 (6 bases). Germline-derived CDR1 and CDR2 are LGHNA and YNFKEQ. The V end lost 0 bases, the J end lost 5 bases, and 13 bases lay between the germline ends. This CDR3 comprises 15 residues.

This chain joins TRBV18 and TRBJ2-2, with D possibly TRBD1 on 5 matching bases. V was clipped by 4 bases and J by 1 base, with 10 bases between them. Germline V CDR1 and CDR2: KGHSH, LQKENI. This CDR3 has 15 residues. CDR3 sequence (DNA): TGTGCCAGCTCACTAGGACAAATGAACACCGGGGAGCTGTTTTTT. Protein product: CASSLGQMNTGELFF. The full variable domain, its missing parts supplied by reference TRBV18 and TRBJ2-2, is NAGVMQNPRHLVRRRGQEARLRCSPMKGHSHVYWYRQLPEEGLKFMVYLQKENIIDESGMPKERFSAEFPKEGPSILRIQQVVRGDSAAYFCASSLGQMNTGELFFGEGSRLTVL.

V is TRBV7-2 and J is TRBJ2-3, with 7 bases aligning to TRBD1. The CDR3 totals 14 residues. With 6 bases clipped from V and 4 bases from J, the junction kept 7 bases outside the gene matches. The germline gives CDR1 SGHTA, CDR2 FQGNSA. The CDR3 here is CASSLGQGADTQYF. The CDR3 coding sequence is TGTGCCAGCAGTCTCGGGCAGGGGGCAGATACGCAGTATTTT. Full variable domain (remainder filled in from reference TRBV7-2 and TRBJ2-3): GAGVSQSPSNKVTEKGKDVELRCDPISGHTALYWYRQSLGQGLEFLIYFQGNSAPDKSGLPSDRFSAERTGGSVSTLTIQRTQQEDSAVYLCASSLGQGADTQYFGPGTRLTVL.

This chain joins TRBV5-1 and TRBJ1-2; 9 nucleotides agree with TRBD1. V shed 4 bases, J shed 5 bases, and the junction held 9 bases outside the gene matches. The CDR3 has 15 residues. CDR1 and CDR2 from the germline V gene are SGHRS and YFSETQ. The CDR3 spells CASSDPGQGEYGYTF. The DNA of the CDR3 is TGCGCCAGCAGCGACCCGGGACAGGGCGAATATGGCTACACCTTC.

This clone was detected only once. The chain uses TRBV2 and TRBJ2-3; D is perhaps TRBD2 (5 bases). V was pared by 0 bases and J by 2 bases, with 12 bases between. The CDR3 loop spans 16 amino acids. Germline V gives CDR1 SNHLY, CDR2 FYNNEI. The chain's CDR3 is CASSEALWLATDTQYF. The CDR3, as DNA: TGTGCCAGCAGTGAAGCGCTTTGGCTAGCCACAGATACGCAGTATTTT. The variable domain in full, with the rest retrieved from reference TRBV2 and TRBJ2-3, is EPEVTQTPSHQVTQMGQEVILRCVPISNHLYFYWYRQILGQKVEFLVSFYNNEISEKSEIFDDQFSVERPDGSNFTLKIRSTKLEDSAMYFCASSEALWLATDTQYFGPGTRLTVL.

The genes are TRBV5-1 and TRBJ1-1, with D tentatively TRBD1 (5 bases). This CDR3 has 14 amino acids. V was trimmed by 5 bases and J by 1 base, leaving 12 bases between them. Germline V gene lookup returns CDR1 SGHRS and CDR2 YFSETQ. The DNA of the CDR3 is TGCGCCAGCAGGCCCTTCACAGGGAACACTGAAGCTTTCTTT. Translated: CASRPFTGNTEAFF. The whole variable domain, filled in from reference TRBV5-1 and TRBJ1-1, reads KAGVTQTPRYLIKTRGQQVTLSCSPISGHRSVSWYQQTPGQGLQFLFEYFSETQRNKGNFPGRFSGRQFSNSRSEMNVSTLELGDSALYLCASRPFTGNTEAFFGQGTRLTVV.

CDR3 coding DNA: TGTGCCAGCACTAGCGCCAGGAGCTCCTACGAGCAGTACTTC. Protein: CASTSARSSYEQYF. The chain combines TRBV2 with TRBJ2-7; TRBD2 is a possible D gene (6 bases). This CDR3 is built from 14 residues. From germline, CDR1 is SNHLY and CDR2 FYNNEI. The V and J ends lost 7 bases and 0 bases respectively, with 13 bases between them.

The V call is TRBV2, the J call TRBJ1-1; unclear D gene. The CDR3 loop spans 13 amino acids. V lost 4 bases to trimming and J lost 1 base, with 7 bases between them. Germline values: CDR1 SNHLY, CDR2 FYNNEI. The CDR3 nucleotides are TGTGCCAGCAGTGGGCCGCAGAACACTGAAGCTTTCTTT. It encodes CASSGPQNTEAFF.

CDR3: CASSQPLGAETQYF. DNA for the CDR3: TGTGCCAGCAGCCAACCATTGGGGGCAGAGACCCAGTACTTC. This chain uses TRBV14 with TRBJ2-5; D might be TRBD1 (6 bases). The germline V gene encodes CDR1 SGHDN and CDR2 FVKESK. Trimming left V 2 bases short and J 4 bases short, with 11 bases between. This CDR3 has 14 residues.

The CDR3 DNA is TGTGCCAGTAGCACGACAGCCTCCACCATAAATGAAAAACTGTTTTTT. Translating gives CASSTTASTINEKLFF. This rearrangement joins TRBV19 to TRBJ1-4; weak D call: TRBD1 (5 bases). Trimming removed 6 bases at V and 5 bases at J, with 19 bases between. The CDR3 is 16 residues long. The germline CDR1 and CDR2 sequences are LNHDA and SQIVND (reference sequence).

The CDR3: CASSLGGLGVNTEAFF. In nucleotides, the CDR3 is TGTGCCAGCAGTTTAGGGGGCTTGGGAGTGAACACTGAAGCTTTCTTT. The V call is TRBV27, the J call TRBJ1-1; TRBD1 is a possible D gene (6 bases). Germline-derived CDR1 and CDR2 are MNHEY and SMNVEV (reference sequence). V was clipped by 2 bases and J by 0 bases, with 13 bases between them. This CDR3 region has 16 residues.

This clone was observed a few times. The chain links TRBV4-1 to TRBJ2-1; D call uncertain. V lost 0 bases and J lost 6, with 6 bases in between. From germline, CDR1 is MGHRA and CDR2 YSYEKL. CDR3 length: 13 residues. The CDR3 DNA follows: TGCGCCAGCAGCCAAGATTACAGCAATGAGCAGTTCTTC. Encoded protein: CASSQDYSNEQFF.

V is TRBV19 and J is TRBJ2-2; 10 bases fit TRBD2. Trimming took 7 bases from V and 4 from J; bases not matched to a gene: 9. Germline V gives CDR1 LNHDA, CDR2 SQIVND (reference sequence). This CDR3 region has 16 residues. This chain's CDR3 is CASKSERGGRTGELFF. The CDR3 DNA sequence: TGTGCCAGTAAATCGGAGCGGGGGGGCCGCACCGGGGAGCTGTTTTTT.